The 20 T cell receptor beta chains listed next were all sequenced from one sample in a study of T cell changes during pregnancy in multiple sclerosis. Sequencing was performed with immunoSEQ multiplex PCR; in TCRdb, only in-frame clones are kept and a portion is missing. Here the sample spans fewer than 65,000 clones, more than 75% being singletons. This specimen consisted of peripheral blood, obtained in the first trimester of pregnancy. The receptors shown here come from a female donor in good health, enrolled as a control in a pregnancy study.

This chain connects TRBV9 to TRBJ2-1; 9 bases match TRBD1. The germline V gene encodes CDR1 SGDLS and CDR2 YYNGEE. There are 15 residues in the CDR3. With V trimmed by 0 bases and J by 6 bases, 4 bases remained unmatched. The DNA of the CDR3 is TGTGCCAGCAGCGTAGCGGACAGGGGAGGCAATGAGCAGTTCTTC. Translating it yields CASSVADRGGNEQFF.

The CDR3: CASSLREARGNQPQHF. In nucleotides, the CDR3 is TGTGCCAGCAGCTTGAGGGAGGCACGGGGGAATCAGCCCCAGCATTTT. The chain is built from TRBV7-6 and TRBJ1-5, with D possibly TRBD1 on 5 matching bases. The CDR3 sequence is 16 residues long. Looked up from germline, CDR1 is SGHVS and CDR2 is FNYEAQ. The V end was cut by 3 bases, the J end by 4 bases, with 16 bases between.

The rearrangement joins TRBV29-1 to TRBJ1-5, with D tentatively TRBD1 (5 bases). Germline lookup yields CDR1 SQVTM and CDR2 ANQGSEA. The germline V and J ends were trimmed by 0 bases and 4 bases, with 10 bases remaining between them. CDR3 size: 14 residues. The CDR3 is CSVEDSGGNQPQHF. The CDR3, as DNA: TGCAGCGTTGAAGATTCGGGGGGAAATCAGCCCCAGCATTTT.

The CDR3: CASSFERNYGYTF. The CDR3, as DNA: TGTGCCAGCAGCTTCGAACGGAACTATGGCTACACCTTC. The rearrangement uses TRBV27 and TRBJ1-2; D gene unclear. V was pared by 6 bases and J by 2 bases, with 10 bases between. Per germline, CDR1 MNHEY and CDR2 SMNVEV (reference sequence). The CDR3 sequence is 13 residues long.

The V call is TRBV9, the J call TRBJ1-3, with TRBD1 as a possible D gene (6 bases). Germline V gene data show CDR1 as SGDLS and CDR2 as YYNGEE. This CDR3 is built from 15 residues. Deletions cut 5 bases from V and 4 bases from J, with 16 bases between. This CDR3 reads CASRPPGATGNTIYF. In DNA form, the CDR3 reads TGTGCCAGCAGGCCCCCAGGGGCTACCGGAAACACCATATATTTT.

The chain uses TRBV10-3 and TRBJ2-3; possibly TRBD2 for D (5 bases). V was shortened by 7 bases and J by 6 bases, with 14 bases between the two germline ends. This CDR3 has 13 residues. The germline V gene encodes CDR1 ENHRY and CDR2 SYGVKD. CDR3 sequence reads: CAITGSKSDTQYF. Written as DNA, the CDR3 is TGTGCCATCACGGGATCCAAGTCTGATACGCAGTATTTT.

The count of this clone is one. J is TRBJ2-7 and V is TRBV28; tentatively, D is TRBD1 (6 bases). Trimming removed 3 bases from V and 2 bases from J, with 14 bases in between. Per germline, CDR1 MDHEN and CDR2 SYDVKM. The CDR3 is made up of 15 amino acids. The CDR3 sequence is CASSFFARGTYEQYF. CDR3 coding DNA: TGTGCCAGCAGTTTCTTCGCCAGGGGTACCTACGAGCAGTACTTC. Full variable domain (outside the CDR3, taken from reference TRBV28 and TRBJ2-7): DVKVTQSSRYLVKRTGEKVFLECVQDMDHENMFWYRQDPGLGLRLIYFSYDVKMKEKGDIPEGYSVSREKKERFSLILESASTNQTSMYLCASSFFARGTYEQYFGPGTRLTVT.

The J gene is TRBJ1-1, the V gene TRBV18; TRBD1 aligns across 10 bases. Per the germline V gene, CDR1 is KGHSH and CDR2 is LQKENI. The V and J ends lost 4 bases and 6 bases, in that order; junction bases with no gene match: 11. The CDR3 is made up of 16 amino acids. CDR3 DNA: TGTGCCAGCTCACTACTATACGGGACAGGGGCCTCTGAAGCTTTCTTT. Its protein is CASSLLYGTGASEAFF.

The count of this clone is one. The rearrangement joins TRBV5-4 to TRBJ2-6, with D possibly matching TRBD2 (5 bases). This CDR3 spans 15 amino acids. CDR1 is SGHNT and CDR2 is YYREEE in the germline V gene (reference sequence). V lost 2 bases, J lost 2 bases, and 8 bases lay in between. CDR3 sequence: CASSFRLPGANVLTF. In DNA form, the CDR3 reads TGTGCCAGCAGCTTCCGACTACCTGGGGCCAACGTCCTGACTTTC. The whole variable domain, remainder taken from reference TRBV5-4 and TRBJ2-6, is ETGVTQSPTHLIKTRGQQVTLRCSSQSGHNTVSWYQQALGQGPQFIFQYYREEENGRGNFPPRFSGLQFPNYSSELNVNALELDDSALYLCASSFRLPGANVLTFGAGSRLTVL.

This clone was observed once. V usage is TRBV27 and J usage is TRBJ2-3; 10 bases align to TRBD2. The CDR3 length is 20 residues. Germline lookup yields CDR1 MNHEY and CDR2 SMNVEV (reference sequence). V lost 5 bases to trimming and J lost 1 base; unmatched junction nucleotides: 18. The DNA of the CDR3 is TGTGCCAGCAGTCGCACGACTAGCGGGCCTACCGCATCAGGCACAGATACGCAGTATTTT. Its translation is CASSRTTSGPTASGTDTQYF.

The V gene is TRBV5-1, the J gene TRBJ2-1, with TRBD1 matching 9 bases. With 7 bases clipped from V and 4 bases from J, the junction kept 3 bases outside the gene matches. This CDR3 contains 13 residues. CDR1 and CDR2 from the germline V gene are SGHRS and YFSETQ. The CDR3 nucleotides are TGCGCCAGCGGACAGGGGACATACAATGAGCAGTTCTTC. Its protein product is CASGQGTYNEQFF.

The chain is built from TRBV5-6 and TRBJ1-2; the D gene is possibly TRBD1 (6 bases). The germline gives CDR1 SGHDT, CDR2 YYEEEE. The CDR3 contains 15 residues. V lost 1 base and J 6 bases, leaving 16 bases between the germline ends. The CDR3 nucleotides are TGTGCCAGCAGCTTGATTGGGACATATCAAAATGGCTACACCTTC. It translates to CASSLIGTYQNGYTF.

This clone was counted once. V usage is TRBV10-2 and J usage is TRBJ2-7; TRBD1 matches at 9 bases. V was clipped by 2 bases and J by 4 bases; unmatched bases: 3. Germline V CDR1 and CDR2: WSHSY, SAAADI. This CDR3 has 14 amino acids. CDR3 sequence reads: CASSELDRGYEQYF. The CDR3 coding sequence is TGCGCCAGCAGTGAGCTCGACAGGGGGTACGAGCAGTACTTC.

The V gene is TRBV5-4, the J gene TRBJ2-5; tentative D call: TRBD1 (7 bases). Germline values: CDR1 SGHNT, CDR2 YYREEE (reference sequence). The CDR3 extends over 17 amino acids. V lost 0 bases, J lost 1 base, and 16 bases lay in between. DNA of the CDR3: TGTGCCAGCAGCTTGGTGTCAGGGGGGCCAATCCAAGAGACCCAGTACTTC. This codes for CASSLVSGGPIQETQYF.

V and J are TRBV19 and TRBJ2-1; a possible D gene is TRBD2 (6 bases). The V end was cut by 5 bases, the J end by 2 bases, with 13 bases between. The length of the CDR3 is 15 residues. Germline-derived CDR1 and CDR2 are LNHDA and SQIVND (reference sequence). The CDR3 loop reads CASSPSGTAYNEQFF. The CDR3 nucleotides are TGTGCCAGTAGTCCCTCCGGGACTGCCTACAATGAGCAGTTCTTC.

With regard to this clone: A read error may account for a junction end that differs from germline. The chain is built from TRBV7-2 and TRBJ2-7; 13 bases fit TRBD2. Germline CDR1 reads SGHTA; CDR2 reads FQGNSA. The CDR3 loop spans 16 amino acids. CDR3 loop: CASSLGKGTSGMAQCF. As DNA, the CDR3 is TGTGCCAGCAGCTTAGGGAAAGGGACTAGCGGGATGGCGCAGTGCTTC. Full variable domain (remainder filled in from reference TRBV7-2 and TRBJ2-7): GAGVSQSPSNKVTEKGKDVELRCDPISGHTALYWYRQSLGQGLEFLIYFQGNSAPDKSGLPSDRFSAERTGGSVSTLTIQRTQQEDSAVYLCASSLGKGTSGMAQCFGPGTRLTVT.

The chain combines TRBV7-9 with TRBJ1-5, with D maybe TRBD1 (6 bases). Germline V gene data show CDR1 as SEHNR and CDR2 as FQNEAQ (reference sequence). The CDR3 covers 15 residues. Between the trimmed V and J ends, which lost 1 base and 6 bases, there was a span of 13 bases. In nucleotides, the CDR3 is TGTGCCAGCAGCTTAGTTGGGGGCCCCCCTCAGCCCCAGCATTTT. Encoded protein: CASSLVGGPPQPQHF.

The V call is TRBV7-3, the J call TRBJ2-1; weak D call: TRBD2 (5 bases). The CDR3 sequence is 17 residues long. Trimming took 1 base from V and 0 from J, leaving 13 bases between them. Germline V gene lookup returns CDR1 SGHTA and CDR2 FQGTGA. CDR3 DNA: TGTGCCAGCAGCTTAAGTCTAGCCCCTAACTCCTACAATGAGCAGTTCTTC. Protein product: CASSLSLAPNSYNEQFF.

This chain connects TRBV21-1 to TRBJ1-3; TRBD1 is the table's D call, not checked against the DNA. TRBV21-1 corresponds to a pseudogene. The CDR3 consists of 15 residues. The CDR3 spells CASSKDGNRVNTIYF. As DNA, the CDR3 is TGTGCCAGCAGCAAAGACGGGAACAGGGTAAACACCATATATTTT.

The chain recombines TRBV28 with TRBJ2-5; possible D gene TRBD1, 5 bases. The CDR3 covers 13 residues. CDR1 MDHEN and CDR2 SYDVKM come from the germline V gene. V was shortened by 6 bases and J by 2 bases, with 10 bases between the two germline ends. This CDR3 reads CASRAGWQETQYF. The CDR3 DNA follows: TGTGCCAGCAGGGCAGGGTGGCAAGAGACCCAGTACTTC.